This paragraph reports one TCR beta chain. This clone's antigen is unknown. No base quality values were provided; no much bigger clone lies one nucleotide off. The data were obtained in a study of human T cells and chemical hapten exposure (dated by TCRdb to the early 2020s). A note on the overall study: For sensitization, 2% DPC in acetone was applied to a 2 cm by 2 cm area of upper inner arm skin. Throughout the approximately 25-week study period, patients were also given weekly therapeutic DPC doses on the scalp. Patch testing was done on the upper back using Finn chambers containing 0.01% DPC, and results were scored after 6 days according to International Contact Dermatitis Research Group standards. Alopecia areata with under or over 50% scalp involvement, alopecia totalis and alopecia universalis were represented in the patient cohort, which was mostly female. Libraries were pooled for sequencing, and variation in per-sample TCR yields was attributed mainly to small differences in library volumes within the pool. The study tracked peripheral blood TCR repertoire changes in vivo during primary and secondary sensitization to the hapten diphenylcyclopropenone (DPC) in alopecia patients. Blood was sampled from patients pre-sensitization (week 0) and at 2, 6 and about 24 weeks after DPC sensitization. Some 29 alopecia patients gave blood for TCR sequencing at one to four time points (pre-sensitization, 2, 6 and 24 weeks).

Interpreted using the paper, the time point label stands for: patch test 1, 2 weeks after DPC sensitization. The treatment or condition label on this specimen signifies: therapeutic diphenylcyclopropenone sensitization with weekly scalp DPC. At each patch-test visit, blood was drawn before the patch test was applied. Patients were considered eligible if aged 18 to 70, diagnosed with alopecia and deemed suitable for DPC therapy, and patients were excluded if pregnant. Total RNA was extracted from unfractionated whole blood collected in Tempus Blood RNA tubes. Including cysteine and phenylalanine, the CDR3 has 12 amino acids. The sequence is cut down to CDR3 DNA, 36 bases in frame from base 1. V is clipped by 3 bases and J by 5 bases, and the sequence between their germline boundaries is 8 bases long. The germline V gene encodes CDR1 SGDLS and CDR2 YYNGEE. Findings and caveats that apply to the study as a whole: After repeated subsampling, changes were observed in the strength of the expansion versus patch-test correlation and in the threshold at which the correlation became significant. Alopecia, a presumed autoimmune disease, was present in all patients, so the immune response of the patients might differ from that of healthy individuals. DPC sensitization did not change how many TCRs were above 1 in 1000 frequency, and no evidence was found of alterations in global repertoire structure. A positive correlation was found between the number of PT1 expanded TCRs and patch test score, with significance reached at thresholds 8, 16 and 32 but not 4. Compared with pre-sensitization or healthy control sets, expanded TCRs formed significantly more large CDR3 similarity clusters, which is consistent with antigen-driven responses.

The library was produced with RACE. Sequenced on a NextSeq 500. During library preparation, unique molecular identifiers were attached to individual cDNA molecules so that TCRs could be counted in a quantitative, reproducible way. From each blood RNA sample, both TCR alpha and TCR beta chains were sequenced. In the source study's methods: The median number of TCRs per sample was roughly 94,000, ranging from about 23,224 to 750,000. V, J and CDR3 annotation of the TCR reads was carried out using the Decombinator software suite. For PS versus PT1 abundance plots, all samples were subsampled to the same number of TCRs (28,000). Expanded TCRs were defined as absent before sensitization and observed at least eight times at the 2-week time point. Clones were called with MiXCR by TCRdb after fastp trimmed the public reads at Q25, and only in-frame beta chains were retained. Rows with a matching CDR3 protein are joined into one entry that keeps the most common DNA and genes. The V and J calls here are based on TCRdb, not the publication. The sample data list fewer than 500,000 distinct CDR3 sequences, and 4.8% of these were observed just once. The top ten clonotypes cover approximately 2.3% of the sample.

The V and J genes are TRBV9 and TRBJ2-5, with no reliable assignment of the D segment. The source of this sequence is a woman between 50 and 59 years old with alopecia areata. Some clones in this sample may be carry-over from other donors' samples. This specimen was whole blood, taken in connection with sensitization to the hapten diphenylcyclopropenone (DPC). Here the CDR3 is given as CASSADLETQYF. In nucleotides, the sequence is TGTGCCAGCAGCGCCGATTTGGAGACCCAGTACTTC.